The present T cell receptor (beta chain) was sequenced within a study of radiotherapy plus CTLA-4 blockade in lung cancer. Germline V gene data show CDR1 as SGDLS and CDR2 as YYNGEE. J gave up 8 bases and V 6 bases, and 8 bases lay outside the gene matches. The CDR3 is 14 residues long. Points on this clone: Its antigen is unidentified.

The protocol was immunoSEQ multiplex PCR, while the TCRdb copy is restricted to in-frame clones and leaves out a portion. The sample yields some 51,000 clones, roughly 80% seen once. Study-level results: Per reports, early blood T cell clone dynamics, plus interferon-beta, forecast response most strongly.

Sample: peripheral blood, taken from a patient treated with radiotherapy plus ipilimumab. The chain recombines TRBV9 with TRBJ2-2, with 9 bases identical to TRBD1. The origin of this receptor is a human donor with non-small cell lung cancer who had a complete response to radiotherapy plus ipilimumab. As DNA, the CDR3 is TGTGCCAGCACGGGCACAGGGGGCTGGGGGGAGCTGTTTTTT. Amino acid sequence: CASTGTGGWGELFF.